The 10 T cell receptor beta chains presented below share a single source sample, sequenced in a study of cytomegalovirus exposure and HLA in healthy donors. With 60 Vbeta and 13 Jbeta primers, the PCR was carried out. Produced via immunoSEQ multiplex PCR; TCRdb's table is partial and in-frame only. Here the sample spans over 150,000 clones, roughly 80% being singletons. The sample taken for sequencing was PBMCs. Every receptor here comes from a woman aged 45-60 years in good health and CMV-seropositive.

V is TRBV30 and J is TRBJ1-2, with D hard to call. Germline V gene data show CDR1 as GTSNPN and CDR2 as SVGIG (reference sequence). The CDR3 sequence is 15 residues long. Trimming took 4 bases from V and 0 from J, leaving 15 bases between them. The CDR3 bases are TGTGCCTGGAATAGTCCAAGCCTTTCTAACTATGGCTACACCTTC. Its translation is CAWNSPSLSNYGYTF.

The CDR3 here is CASSTLRGYEQFF. Written as DNA, the CDR3 is TGTGCCAGCAGCACCCTTAGGGGGTATGAGCAGTTCTTC. The chain recombines TRBV14 with TRBJ2-1; tentatively, D is TRBD1 (6 bases). V dropped 5 bases and J dropped 8 bases, with 13 bases sitting between them. This CDR3 region has 13 residues. Germline values: CDR1 SGHDN, CDR2 FVKESK.

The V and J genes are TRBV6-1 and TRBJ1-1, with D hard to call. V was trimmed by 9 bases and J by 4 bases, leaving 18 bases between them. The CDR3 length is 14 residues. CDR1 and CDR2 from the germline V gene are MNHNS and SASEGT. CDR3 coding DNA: TGTGCCAGTTCGGACCCGAGCGGACGCACTGAAGCTTTCTTT. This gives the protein CASSDPSGRTEAFF.

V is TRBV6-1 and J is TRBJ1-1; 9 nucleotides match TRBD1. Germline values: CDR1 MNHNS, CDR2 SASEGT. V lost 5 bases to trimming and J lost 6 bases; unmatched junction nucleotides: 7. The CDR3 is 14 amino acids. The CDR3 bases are TGTGCCAGCAGTACCGGACAGGGGTGGGCTGAAGCTTTCTTT. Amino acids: CASSTGQGWAEAFF.

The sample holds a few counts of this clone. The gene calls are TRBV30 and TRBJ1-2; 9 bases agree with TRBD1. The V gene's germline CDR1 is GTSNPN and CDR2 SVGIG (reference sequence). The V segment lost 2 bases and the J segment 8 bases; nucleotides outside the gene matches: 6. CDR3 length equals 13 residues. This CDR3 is CAWSTGTGPGYTF. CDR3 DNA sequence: TGTGCCTGGAGTACCGGGACAGGGCCCGGCTACACCTTC.

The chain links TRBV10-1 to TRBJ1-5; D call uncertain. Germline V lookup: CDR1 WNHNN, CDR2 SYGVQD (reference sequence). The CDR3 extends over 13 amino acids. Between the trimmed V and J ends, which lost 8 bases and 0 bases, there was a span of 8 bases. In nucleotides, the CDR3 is TGCGCCAGCGGCAGGAATAGCAATCAGCCCCAGCATTTT. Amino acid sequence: CASGRNSNQPQHF.

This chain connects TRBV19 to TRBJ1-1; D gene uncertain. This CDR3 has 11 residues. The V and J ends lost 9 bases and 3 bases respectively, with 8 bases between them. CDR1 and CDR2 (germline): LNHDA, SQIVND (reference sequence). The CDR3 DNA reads TGTGCCAGCTCGGGGTACACTGAAGCTTTCTTT. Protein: CASSGYTEAFF.

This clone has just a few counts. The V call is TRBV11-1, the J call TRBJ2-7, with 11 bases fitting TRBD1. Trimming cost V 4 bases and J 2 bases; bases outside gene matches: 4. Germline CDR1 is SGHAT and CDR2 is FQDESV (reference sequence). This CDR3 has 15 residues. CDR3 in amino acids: CASSSTDRGPYEQYF. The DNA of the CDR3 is TGTGCCAGCAGCTCTACGGACAGGGGGCCCTACGAGCAGTACTTC.

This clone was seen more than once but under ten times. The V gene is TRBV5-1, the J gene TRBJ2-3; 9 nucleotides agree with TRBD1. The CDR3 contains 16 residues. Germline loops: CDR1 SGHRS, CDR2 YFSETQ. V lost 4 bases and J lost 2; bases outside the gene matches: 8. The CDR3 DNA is TGCGCCAGCAGCACTGCGACAGGGGGGTACACAGATACGCAGTATTTT. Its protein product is CASSTATGGYTDTQYF.

CDR3 region: CASSPLGRDRGLTQYF. The CDR3 DNA is TGTGCCAGTAGTCCCCTGGGCCGGGACAGGGGGCTTACGCAGTATTTT. The gene calls are TRBV19 and TRBJ2-3, with 12 bases matching TRBD1. V trimming: 5 bases; J trimming: 8 bases; junction bases outside the gene matches: 11. CDR1 is LNHDA, CDR2 SQIVND, per germline (reference sequence). The CDR3 is 16 residues long.